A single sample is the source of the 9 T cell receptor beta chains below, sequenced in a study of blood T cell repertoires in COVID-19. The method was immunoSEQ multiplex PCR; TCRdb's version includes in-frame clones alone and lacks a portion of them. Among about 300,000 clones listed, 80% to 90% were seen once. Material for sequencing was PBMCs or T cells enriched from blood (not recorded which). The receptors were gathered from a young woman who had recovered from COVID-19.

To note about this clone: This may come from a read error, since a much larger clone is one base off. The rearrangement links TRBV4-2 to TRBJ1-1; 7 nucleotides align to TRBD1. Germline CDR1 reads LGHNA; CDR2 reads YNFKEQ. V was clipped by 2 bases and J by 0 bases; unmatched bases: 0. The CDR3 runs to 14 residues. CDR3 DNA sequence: TGTGCCAGCAGCCAAACAGGGGTGAACACTGAAGCTTTCTTT. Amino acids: CASSQTGVNTEAFF.

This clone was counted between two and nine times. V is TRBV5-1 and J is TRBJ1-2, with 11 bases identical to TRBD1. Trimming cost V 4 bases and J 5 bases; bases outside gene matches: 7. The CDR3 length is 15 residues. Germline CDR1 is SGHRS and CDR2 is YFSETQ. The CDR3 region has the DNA TGCGCCAGCAGCACCGGACAGGGGGCAGGGTATGGCTACACCTTC. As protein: CASSTGQGAGYGYTF.

CDR3 amino acids: CASSQTRTEAFF. CDR3 nucleotides: TGTGCCAGCAGCCAGACTCGTACTGAAGCTTTCTTT. The gene calls are TRBV3-1 (or the pseudogene TRBV3-2) and TRBJ1-1; D remains ambiguous. This CDR3 has 12 residues. Germline-derived CDR1 and CDR2 are LGHDT and YNNKEL (reference sequence). V shed 3 bases and J shed 5 bases, with 7 bases lying between them.

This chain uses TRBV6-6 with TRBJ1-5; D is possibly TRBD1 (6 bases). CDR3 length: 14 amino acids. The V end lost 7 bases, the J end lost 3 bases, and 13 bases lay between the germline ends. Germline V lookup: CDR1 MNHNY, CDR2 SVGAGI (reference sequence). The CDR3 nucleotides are TGTGCCAGCAACAGACAGGCGAACAATCAGCCCCAGCATTTT. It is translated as CASNRQANNQPQHF.

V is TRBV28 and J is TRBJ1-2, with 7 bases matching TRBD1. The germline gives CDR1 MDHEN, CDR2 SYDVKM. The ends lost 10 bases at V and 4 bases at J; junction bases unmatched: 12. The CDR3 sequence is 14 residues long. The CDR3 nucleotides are TGTGCCATTTGCCCAACAGGGGTCGGCTATGGCTACACCTTC. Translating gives CAICPTGVGYGYTF.

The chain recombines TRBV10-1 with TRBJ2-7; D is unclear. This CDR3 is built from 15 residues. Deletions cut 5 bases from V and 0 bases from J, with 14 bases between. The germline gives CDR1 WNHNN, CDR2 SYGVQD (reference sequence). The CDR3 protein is CASSSVTAFSYEQYF. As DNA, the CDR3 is TGCGCCAGCAGTTCGGTAACAGCCTTCTCCTACGAGCAGTACTTC.

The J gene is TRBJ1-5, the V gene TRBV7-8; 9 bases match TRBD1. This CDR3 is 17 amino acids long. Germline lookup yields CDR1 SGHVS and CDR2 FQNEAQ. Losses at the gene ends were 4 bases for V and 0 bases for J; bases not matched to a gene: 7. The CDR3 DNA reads TGTGCCAGCAGCTCTACAGGGGGCGCTTATAGCAATCAGCCCCAGCATTTT. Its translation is CASSSTGGAYSNQPQHF.

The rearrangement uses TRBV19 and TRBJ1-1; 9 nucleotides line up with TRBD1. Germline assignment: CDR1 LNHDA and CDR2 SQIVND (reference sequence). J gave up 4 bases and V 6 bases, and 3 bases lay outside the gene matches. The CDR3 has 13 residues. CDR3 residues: CASSDRGITEAFF. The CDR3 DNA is TGTGCCAGTAGCGACAGGGGGATCACTGAAGCTTTCTTT. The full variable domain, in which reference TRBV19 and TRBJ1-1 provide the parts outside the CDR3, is DGGITQSPKYLFRKEGQNVTLSCEQNLNHDAMYWYRQDPGQGLRLIYYSQIVNDFQKGDIAEGYSVSREKKESFPLTVTSAQKNPTAFYLCASSDRGITEAFFGQGTRLTVV.

The CDR3 loop is CAVIEAGELFF. Here the CDR3 DNA reads TGTGCCGTAATTGAGGCCGGGGAGCTGTTTTTT. The V gene is TRBV6-5, the J gene TRBJ2-2, with D uncertain. CDR1 is MNHEY and CDR2 is SVGAGI in the germline V gene. The CDR3 sequence is 11 residues long. V lost 11 bases and J lost 6, with 10 bases in between.